The next 2 T cell receptor beta chains were all read from a single sample in a study of blood T cell repertoires in COVID-19. Sequenced by immunoSEQ multiplex PCR; TCRdb stores in-frame clones only, minus some. The sample shows tens of thousands of clones, roughly four fifths of them seen only once. Specimen: peripheral blood. Every receptor here comes from a man in his 60s with acute or convalescent COVID-19.

The rearrangement links TRBV29-1 to TRBJ1-1, with 7 nucleotides matching TRBD1. Germline CDR1 reads SQVTM; CDR2 reads ANQGSEA. The CDR3 loop spans 13 amino acids. The trim removed 7 bases at V and 1 base at J, leaving 6 bases unmatched. The DNA of the CDR3 is TGCAGCGCTGAGGGACAGCGGAACACTGAAGCTTTCTTT. Translated, it gives CSAEGQRNTEAFF. Full variable domain (outside the CDR3, taken from reference TRBV29-1 and TRBJ1-1): SAVISQKPSRDICQRGTSLTIQCQVDSQVTMMFWYRQQPGQSLTLIATANQGSEATYESGFVIDKFPISRPNLTFSTLTVSNMSPEDSSIYLCSAEGQRNTEAFFGQGTRLTVV.

In its sample, this clone was seen once. The V call is TRBV13, the J call TRBJ2-7, with D possibly TRBD1 on 6 matching bases. Trimming stripped 3 bases from V and 2 bases from J, with 14 bases between. Germline V CDR1 and CDR2: PRHDT, FYEKMQ (reference sequence). CDR3 length equals 15 residues. CDR3 region: CASSFSSGAAYEQYF. CDR3 DNA: TGTGCCAGCAGCTTTTCGTCAGGGGCGGCCTACGAGCAGTACTTC.